This T cell receptor (beta chain) was recovered during a study of T cell changes during pregnancy in multiple sclerosis. Repertoires were generated with immunoSEQ multiplex PCR, while TCRdb's copy carries only in-frame clones and drops some. The sample lists 40,000 to 50,000 clones, about 90% occurring once. The CDR3 is 14 amino acids. CDR1 and CDR2 from the germline V gene are SGHDT and YYEEEE. V was pared by 4 bases and J by 7 bases, with 8 bases of the junction left unmatched. This sample comprised CD4+ T cells from peripheral blood mononuclear cells, obtained in the second trimester of pregnancy. The sequence was obtained from a female donor in good health, enrolled as a control in a pregnancy study. The chain links TRBV5-6 to TRBJ1-2; 9 nucleotides align to TRBD1. CDR3 DNA sequence: TGTGCCAGCAGCCGAGTGGACAGGGGCCTTGGCTACACCTTC. It encodes CASSRVDRGLGYTF.